This TCR beta chain was documented in a study of T cell responses to AZD1222 COVID-19 vaccine. In the case of this clone: Its antigen is not known.

Points from the study as a whole: A reported finding is that nearly half of spike-specific TCRs target unmutated variant regions. Donors were largely white British and mainly female; clonal diversity was possibly underestimated.

Data came from immunoSEQ multiplex PCR; TCRdb stores just in-frame clones and leaves some out. The sample lists around 160,000 clones, approximately 94% occurring once. V shed 10 bases, J shed 9 bases, and the junction held 12 bases outside the gene matches. This CDR3 region has 14 residues. Looked up from germline, CDR1 is LNHDA and CDR2 is SQIVND (reference sequence). The sequence was obtained from an adult in good health. The chain links TRBV19 to TRBJ2-1, with 10 bases aligning to TRBD1. The sequencing used peripheral blood, collected on day 0 of AZD1222 vaccination. The CDR3 loop reads CATRQGAPFSEQFF. CDR3 DNA: TGTGCCACCAGACAGGGGGCCCCTTTTAGTGAGCAGTTCTTC.